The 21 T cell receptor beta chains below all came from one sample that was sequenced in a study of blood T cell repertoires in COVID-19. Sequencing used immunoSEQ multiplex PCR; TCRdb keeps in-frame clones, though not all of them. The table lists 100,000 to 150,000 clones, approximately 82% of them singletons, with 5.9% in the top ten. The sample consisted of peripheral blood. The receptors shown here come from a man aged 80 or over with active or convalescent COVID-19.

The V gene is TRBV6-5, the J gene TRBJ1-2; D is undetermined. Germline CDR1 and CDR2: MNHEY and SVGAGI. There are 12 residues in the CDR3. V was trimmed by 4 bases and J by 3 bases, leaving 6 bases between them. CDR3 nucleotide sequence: TGTGCCAGCAGTTCCCCCGACTATGGCTACACCTTC. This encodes CASSSPDYGYTF.

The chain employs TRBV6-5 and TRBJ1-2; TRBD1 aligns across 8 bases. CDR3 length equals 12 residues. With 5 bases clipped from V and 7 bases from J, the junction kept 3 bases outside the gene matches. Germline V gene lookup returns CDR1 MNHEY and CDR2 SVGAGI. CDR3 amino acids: CASSRTGLGYTF. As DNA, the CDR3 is TGTGCCAGCAGTCGGACAGGGCTTGGCTACACCTTC.

CDR3 bases: TGCGCCAGCAGCCAAGAGAGCTCAACGGCAGCGAAGTACTACGAGCAGTACTTC. Translated: CASSQESSTAAKYYEQYF. The V gene is TRBV4-1, the J gene TRBJ2-7; D ambiguous. V was trimmed by 0 bases and J by 3 bases, leaving 21 bases between them. Germline CDR1 is MGHRA and CDR2 is YSYEKL. The CDR3 spans 18 residues.

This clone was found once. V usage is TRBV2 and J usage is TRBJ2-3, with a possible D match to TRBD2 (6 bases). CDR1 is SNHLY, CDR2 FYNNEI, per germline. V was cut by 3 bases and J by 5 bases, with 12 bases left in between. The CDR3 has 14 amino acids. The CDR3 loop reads CASSDEREVDTQYF. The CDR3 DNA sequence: TGTGCCAGCAGTGATGAAAGGGAGGTAGATACGCAGTATTTT.

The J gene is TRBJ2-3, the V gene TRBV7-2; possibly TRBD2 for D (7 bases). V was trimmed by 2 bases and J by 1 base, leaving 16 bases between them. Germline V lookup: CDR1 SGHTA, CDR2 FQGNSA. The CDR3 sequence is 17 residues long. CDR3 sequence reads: CASSLFRRGLGTDTQYF. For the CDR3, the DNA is TGTGCCAGCAGCTTATTCCGGCGGGGGCTCGGCACAGATACGCAGTATTTT. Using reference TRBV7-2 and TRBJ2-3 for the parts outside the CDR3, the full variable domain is GAGVSQSPSNKVTEKGKDVELRCDPISGHTALYWYRQSLGQGLEFLIYFQGNSAPDKSGLPSDRFSAERTGGSVSTLTIQRTQQEDSAVYLCASSLFRRGLGTDTQYFGPGTRLTVL.

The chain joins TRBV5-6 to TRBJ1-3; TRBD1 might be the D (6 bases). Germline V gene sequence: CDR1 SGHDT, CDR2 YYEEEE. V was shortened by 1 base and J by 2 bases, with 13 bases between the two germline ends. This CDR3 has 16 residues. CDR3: CASSLSGEYAGNTIYF. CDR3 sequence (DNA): TGTGCCAGCAGCTTGTCAGGGGAATACGCTGGAAACACCATATATTTT.

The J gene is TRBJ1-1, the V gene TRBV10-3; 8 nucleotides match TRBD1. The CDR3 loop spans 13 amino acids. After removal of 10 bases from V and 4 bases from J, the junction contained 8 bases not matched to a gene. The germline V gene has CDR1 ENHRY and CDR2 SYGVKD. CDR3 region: CATQDREGTEAFF. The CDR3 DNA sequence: TGTGCCACCCAGGACAGGGAAGGCACTGAAGCTTTCTTT.

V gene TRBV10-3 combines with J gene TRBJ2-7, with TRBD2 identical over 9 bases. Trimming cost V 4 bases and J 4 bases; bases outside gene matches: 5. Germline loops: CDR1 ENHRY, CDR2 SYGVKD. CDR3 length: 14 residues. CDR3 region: CAISVAGGPYEQYF. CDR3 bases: TGTGCCATCAGTGTTGCGGGGGGGCCATACGAGCAGTACTTC.

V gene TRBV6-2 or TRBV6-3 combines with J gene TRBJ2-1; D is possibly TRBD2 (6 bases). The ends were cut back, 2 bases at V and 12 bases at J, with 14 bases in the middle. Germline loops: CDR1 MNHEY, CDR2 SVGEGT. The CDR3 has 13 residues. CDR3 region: CASSYGASVRQFF. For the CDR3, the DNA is TGTGCCAGCAGTTACGGGGCTAGCGTACGGCAGTTCTTC.

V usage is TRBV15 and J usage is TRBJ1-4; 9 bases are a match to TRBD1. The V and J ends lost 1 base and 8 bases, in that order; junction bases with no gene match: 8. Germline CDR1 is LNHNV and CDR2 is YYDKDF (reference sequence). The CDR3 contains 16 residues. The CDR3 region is CATSRGGQGLGEKLFF. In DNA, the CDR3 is TGTGCCACCAGCAGAGGGGGACAGGGACTGGGCGAAAAACTGTTTTTT.

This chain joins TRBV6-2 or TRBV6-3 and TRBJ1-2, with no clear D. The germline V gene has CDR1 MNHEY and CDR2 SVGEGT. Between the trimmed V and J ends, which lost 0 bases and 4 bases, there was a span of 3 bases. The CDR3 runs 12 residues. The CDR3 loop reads CASSYSAYGYTF. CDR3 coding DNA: TGTGCCAGCAGTTACTCGGCCTATGGCTACACCTTC.

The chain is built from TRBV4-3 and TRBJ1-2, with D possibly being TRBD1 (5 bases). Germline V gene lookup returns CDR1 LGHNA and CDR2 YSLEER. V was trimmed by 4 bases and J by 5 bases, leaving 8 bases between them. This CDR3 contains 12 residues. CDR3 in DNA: TGCGCCAGCAGCCGAACAGGATATGGCTACACCTTC. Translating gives CASSRTGYGYTF.

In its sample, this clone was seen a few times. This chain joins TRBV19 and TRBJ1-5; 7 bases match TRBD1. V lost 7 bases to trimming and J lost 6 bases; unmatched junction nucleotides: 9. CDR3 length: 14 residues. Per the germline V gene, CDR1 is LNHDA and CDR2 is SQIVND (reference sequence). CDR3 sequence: CASTTTGIFQPQHF. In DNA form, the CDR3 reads TGTGCCAGTACCACGACAGGGATCTTTCAGCCCCAGCATTTT.

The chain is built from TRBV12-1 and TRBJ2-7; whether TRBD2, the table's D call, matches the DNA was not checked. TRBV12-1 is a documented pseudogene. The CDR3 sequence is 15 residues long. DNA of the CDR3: TGTGCCAGCAGCTTTTACTGGACTACGGGGAGCGAGCAGTACTTC. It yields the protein CASSFYWTTGSEQYF.

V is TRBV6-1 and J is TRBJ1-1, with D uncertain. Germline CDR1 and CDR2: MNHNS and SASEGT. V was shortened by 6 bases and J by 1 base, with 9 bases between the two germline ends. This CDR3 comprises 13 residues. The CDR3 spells CASRGGPNTEAFF. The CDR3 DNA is TGTGCCAGCAGGGGAGGACCGAACACTGAAGCTTTCTTT.

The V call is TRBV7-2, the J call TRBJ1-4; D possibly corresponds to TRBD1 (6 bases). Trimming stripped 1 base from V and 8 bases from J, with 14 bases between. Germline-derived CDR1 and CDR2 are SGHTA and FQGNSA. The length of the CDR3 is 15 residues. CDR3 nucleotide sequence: TGTGCCAGCAGCTTAGGGACAGTGAAGGGGGAAAAACTGTTTTTT. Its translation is CASSLGTVKGEKLFF.

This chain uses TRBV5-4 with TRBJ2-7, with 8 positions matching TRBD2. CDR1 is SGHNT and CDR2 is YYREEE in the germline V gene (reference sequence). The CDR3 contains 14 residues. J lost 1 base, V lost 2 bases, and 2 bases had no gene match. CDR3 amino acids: CASSFRGGSYEQYF. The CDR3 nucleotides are TGTGCCAGCAGCTTTCGGGGGGGATCCTACGAGCAGTACTTC.

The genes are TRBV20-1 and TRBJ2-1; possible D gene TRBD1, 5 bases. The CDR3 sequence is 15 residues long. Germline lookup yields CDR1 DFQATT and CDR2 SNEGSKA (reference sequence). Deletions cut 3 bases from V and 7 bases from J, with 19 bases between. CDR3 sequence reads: CSASPWEGVWNEQFF. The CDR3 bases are TGCAGTGCTAGTCCCTGGGAAGGGGTGTGGAATGAGCAGTTCTTC.

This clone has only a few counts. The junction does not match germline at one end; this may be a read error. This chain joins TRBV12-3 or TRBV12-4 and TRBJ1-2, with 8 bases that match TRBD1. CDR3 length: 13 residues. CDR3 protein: CASSSQDRVGPHF. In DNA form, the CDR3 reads TGTGCCAGCAGTTCTCAGGACAGGGTCGGCCCCCACTTC.

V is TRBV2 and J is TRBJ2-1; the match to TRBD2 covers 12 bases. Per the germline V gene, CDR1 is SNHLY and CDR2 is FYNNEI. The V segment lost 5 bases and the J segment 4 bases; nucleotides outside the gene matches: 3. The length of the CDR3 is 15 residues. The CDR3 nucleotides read TGTGCCAGCAGTCGAGGACTAGCGGGGTACAATGAGCAGTTCTTC. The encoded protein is CASSRGLAGYNEQFF. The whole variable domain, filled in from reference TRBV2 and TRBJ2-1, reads EPEVTQTPSHQVTQMGQEVILRCVPISNHLYFYWYRQILGQKVEFLVSFYNNEISEKSEIFDDQFSVERPDGSNFTLKIRSTKLEDSAMYFCASSRGLAGYNEQFFGPGTRLTVL.

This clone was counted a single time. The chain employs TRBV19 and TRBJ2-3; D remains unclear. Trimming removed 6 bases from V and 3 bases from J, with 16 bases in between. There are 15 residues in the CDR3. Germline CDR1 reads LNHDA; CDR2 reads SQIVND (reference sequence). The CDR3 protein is CASRQIPAGTDTQYF. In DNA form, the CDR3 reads TGTGCCAGTAGACAAATACCCGCCGGGACAGATACGCAGTATTTT.